This TCR beta chain was identified in a study of CD8 T cells in ankylosing spondylitis. Germline loops: CDR1 LGHNA, CDR2 YSLEER. V was pared by 0 bases and J by 0 bases, with 6 bases between. The CDR3 is made up of 15 amino acids. TCRdb used MiXCR to reprocess the 5' RACE reads, holding one entry per CDR3 protein. Among fewer than 200,000 distinct CDR3 sequences, 9.8% were seen once, and the ten largest hold over 12%. This clonotype turned up a few times. The sample consisted of blood, either unsorted or a sorted T cell fraction (not recorded which). This clonotype originated in a female donor with ankylosing spondylitis or in good health (not recorded which). The chain employs TRBV4-3 and TRBJ2-1; the D is unclear. The CDR3 here is CASSQEADSYNEQFF. CDR3 nucleotide sequence: TGCGCCAGCAGCCAAGAGGCAGACTCCTACAATGAGCAGTTCTTC.